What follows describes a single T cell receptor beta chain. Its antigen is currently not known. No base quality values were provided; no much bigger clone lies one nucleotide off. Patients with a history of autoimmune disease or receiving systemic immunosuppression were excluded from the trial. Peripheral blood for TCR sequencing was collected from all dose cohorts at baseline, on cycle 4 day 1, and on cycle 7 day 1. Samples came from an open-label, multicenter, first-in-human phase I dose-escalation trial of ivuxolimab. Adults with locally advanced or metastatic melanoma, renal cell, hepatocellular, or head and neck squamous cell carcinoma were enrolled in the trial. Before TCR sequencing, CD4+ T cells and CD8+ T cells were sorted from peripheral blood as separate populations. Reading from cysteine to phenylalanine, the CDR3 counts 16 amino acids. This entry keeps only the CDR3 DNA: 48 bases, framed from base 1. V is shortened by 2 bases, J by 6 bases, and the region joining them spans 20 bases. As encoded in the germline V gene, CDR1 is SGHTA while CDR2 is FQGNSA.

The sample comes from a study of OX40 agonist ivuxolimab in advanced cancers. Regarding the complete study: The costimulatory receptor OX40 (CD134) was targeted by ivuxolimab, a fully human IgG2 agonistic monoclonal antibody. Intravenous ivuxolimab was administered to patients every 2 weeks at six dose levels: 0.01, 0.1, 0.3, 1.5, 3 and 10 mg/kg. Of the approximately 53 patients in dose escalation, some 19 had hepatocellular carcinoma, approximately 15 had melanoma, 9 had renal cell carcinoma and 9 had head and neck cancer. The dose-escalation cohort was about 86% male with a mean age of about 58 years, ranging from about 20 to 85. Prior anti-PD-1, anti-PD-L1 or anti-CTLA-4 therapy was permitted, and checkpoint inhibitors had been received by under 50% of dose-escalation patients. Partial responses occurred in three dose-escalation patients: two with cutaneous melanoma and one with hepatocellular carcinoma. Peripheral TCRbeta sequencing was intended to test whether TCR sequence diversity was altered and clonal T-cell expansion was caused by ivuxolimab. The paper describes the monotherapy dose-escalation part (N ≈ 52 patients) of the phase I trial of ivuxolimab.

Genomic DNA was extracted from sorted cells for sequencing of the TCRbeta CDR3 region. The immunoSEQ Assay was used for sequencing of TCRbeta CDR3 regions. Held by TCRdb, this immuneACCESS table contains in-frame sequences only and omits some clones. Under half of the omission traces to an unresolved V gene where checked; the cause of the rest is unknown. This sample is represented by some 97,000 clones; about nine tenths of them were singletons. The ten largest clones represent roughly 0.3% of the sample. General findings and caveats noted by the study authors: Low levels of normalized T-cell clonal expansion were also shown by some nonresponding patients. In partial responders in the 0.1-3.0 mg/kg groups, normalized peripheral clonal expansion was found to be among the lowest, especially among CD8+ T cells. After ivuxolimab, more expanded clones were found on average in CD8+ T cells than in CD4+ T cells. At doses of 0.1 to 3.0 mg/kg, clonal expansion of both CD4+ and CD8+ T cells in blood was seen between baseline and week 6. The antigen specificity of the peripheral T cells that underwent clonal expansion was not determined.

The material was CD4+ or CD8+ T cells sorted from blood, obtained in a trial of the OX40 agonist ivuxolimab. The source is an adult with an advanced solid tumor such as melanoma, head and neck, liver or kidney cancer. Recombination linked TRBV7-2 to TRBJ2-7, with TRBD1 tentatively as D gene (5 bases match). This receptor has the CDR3 CASSLRGSPIPGEQYF. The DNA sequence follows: TGTGCCAGCAGCTTAAGGGGTAGTCCCATACCGGGCGAGCAGTACTTC. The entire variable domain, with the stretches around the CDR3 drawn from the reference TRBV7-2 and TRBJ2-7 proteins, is GAGVSQSPSNKVTEKGKDVELRCDPISGHTALYWYRQSLGQGLEFLIYFQGNSAPDKSGLPSDRFSAERTGGSVSTLTIQRTQQEDSAVYLCASSLRGSPIPGEQYFGPGTRLTVT.